What follows is one TCR beta chain and its context. Recruited during active infection, patients (from Seattle) were subsequently followed longitudinally. This entry comes from a study of blood T cell repertoires in COVID-19. On the study more broadly: Collection of acute and convalescent COVID-19 samples took place in the United States, Italy and Spain. T cells, B-cell-depleted T cells, or PBMCs supplied cDNA or gDNA.

Methods used by the authors: Nucleated cell number was recorded as an estimate derived from reference gene primer amplification. Libraries were prepared by immunoSEQ multiplex PCR; TCRdb keeps only in-frame clonotypes and omits some of them. The V and J calls and clone size are taken from that table; D and trimming were inferred from the DNA. This table holds roughly 250,000 clones, roughly 84% found once. The CDR3 contains 15 residues. V gave up 0 bases and J gave up 7 bases, with 13 bases separating them. The germline gives CDR1 LNHNV, CDR2 YYDKDF (reference sequence). The sequence derives from a human donor with COVID-19, enrolled during active disease. The donor label of this sample is uncertain. The gene calls are TRBV15 and TRBJ1-5; D is possibly TRBD1 (5 bases). Sequencing was done on a sample of peripheral blood. CDR3 nucleotide sequence: TGTGCCACCAGCAGAGATTTTGGGGGAGGCCAGCCCCAGCATTTT. The encoded protein is CATSRDFGGGQPQHF.